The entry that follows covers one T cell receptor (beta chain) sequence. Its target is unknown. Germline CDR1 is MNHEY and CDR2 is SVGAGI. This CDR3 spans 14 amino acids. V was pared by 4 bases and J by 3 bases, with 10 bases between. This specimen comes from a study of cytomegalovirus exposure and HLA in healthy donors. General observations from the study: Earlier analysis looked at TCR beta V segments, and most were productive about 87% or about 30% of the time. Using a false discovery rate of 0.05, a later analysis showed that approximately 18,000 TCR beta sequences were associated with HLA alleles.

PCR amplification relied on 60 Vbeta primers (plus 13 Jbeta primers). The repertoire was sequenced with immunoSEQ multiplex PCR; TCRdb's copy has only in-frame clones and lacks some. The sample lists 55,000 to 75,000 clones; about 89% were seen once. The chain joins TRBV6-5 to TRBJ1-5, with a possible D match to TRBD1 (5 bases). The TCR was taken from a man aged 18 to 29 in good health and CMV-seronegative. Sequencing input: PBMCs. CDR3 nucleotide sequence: TGTGCCAGCAGTTGGGGCAGAGACAATCAGCCCCAGCATTTT. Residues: CASSWGRDNQPQHF.